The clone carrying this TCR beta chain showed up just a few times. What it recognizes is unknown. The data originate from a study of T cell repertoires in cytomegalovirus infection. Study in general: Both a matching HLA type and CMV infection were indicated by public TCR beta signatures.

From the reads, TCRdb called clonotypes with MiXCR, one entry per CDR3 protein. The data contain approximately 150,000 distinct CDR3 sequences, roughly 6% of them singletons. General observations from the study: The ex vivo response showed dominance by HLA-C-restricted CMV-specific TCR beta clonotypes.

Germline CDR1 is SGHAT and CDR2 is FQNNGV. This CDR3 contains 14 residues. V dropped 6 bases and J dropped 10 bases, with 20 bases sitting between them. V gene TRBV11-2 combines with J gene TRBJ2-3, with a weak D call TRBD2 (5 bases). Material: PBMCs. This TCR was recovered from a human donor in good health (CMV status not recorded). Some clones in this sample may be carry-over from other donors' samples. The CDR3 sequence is CASSPPSFLGAQYF. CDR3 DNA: TGTGCCAGCAGTCCCCCTTCCTTTCTCGGGGCGCAGTATTTT.